The rows below give T cell receptor beta chains drawn from one sample of a study of T cell changes during pregnancy in multiple sclerosis. The table came from immunoSEQ multiplex PCR; TCRdb's copy has only in-frame clones and leaves some out. The table has 34,000 or so clones, 85% to 90% seen once. The sequencing used CD8+ T cells from peripheral blood mononuclear cells, collected after pregnancy. Receptor source: a female donor with multiple sclerosis, enrolled in a pregnancy study. Each CDR3 is given with its conserved first and last residue. The order of the fields is J gene, D gene, clone size, V gene, CDR3 protein, CDR3 DNA. D genes are given only for firm matches. Clone size is shown for a subset of rows, as once, few, many or a class of expanded clone.

>TRBJ2-3|NA|NA|TRBV6-4
CASAPEGSADTQYF
TGTGCCAGCGCCCCGGAGGGCAGCGCAGATACGCAGTATTTT
>TRBJ2-2|NA|NA|TRBV7-7
CASSLVRGTGELFF
TGTGCCAGCAGCTTAGTCCGGGGCACCGGGGAGCTGTTTTTT
>TRBJ2-7|NA|NA|TRBV11-2
CASSTEGFHEQYF
TGTGCCAGCAGCACTGAGGGTTTCCACGAGCAGTACTTC
>TRBJ1-2|NA|NA|TRBV4-2
CASSQGGGNYGYTF
TGTGCCAGCAGCCAAGGGGGGGGAAACTATGGCTACACCTTC
>TRBJ2-3|NA|NA|TRBV13
CASQRDTQYF
TGTGCCAGCCAACGGGATACGCAGTATTTT
>TRBJ1-1|NA|NA|TRBV7-6
CASSLEISGVRTEAFF
TGTGCCAGCAGCTTAGAGATCTCAGGGGTGAGAACTGAAGCTTTCTTT
>TRBJ2-7|NA|NA|TRBV6-1
CASSEGDSSYEQYF
TGTGCCAGCAGTGAAGGTGACAGCTCCTACGAGCAGTACTTC
>TRBJ2-1|TRBD2|NA|TRBV9
CASSVGSGTSSYNEQFF
TGTGCCAGCAGCGTAGGTAGCGGGACGAGCTCCTACAATGAGCAGTTCTTC
>TRBJ2-2|NA|NA|TRBV7-8
CASSTTGELFF
TGTGCCAGCAGCACCACAGGGGAGCTGTTTTTT
>TRBJ2-7|NA|NA|TRBV19
CASSASAGTYEQYF
TGTGCCAGTAGCGCGTCGGCAGGGACCTACGAGCAGTACTTC
>TRBJ2-7|NA|NA|TRBV5-4
CASSSRDNYEQYF
TGTGCCAGCAGCTCCCGGGACAACTACGAGCAGTACTTC
>TRBJ1-2|TRBD1|NA|TRBV7-9
CASSSYRGGYTF
TGTGCCAGCAGTTCCTACAGGGGTGGCTACACCTTC
>TRBJ1-5|NA|few|TRBV10-1
CASSEEITYQPQHF
TGCGCCAGCAGTGAGGAGATCACCTATCAGCCCCAGCATTTT
>TRBJ2-2|TRBD2|NA|TRBV4-2
CASSQAPGLAGGTNTGELFF
TGTGCCAGCAGCCAAGCCCCGGGACTAGCGGGGGGCACGAACACCGGGGAGCTGTTTTTT
>TRBJ2-3|TRBD1|NA|TRBV5-8
CASSPGQGARDTQYF
TGTGCCAGCAGCCCGGGACAGGGGGCACGAGATACGCAGTATTTT
>TRBJ2-1|TRBD2|once|TRBV7-2
CASSPLAGDYNEQFF
TGTGCCAGCAGCCCTCTAGCGGGAGACTACAATGAGCAGTTCTTC
>TRBJ1-2|TRBD1|NA|TRBV9
CASSEWSGTGNDGYTF
TGTGCCAGCAGCGAATGGTCCGGGACAGGGAACGATGGCTACACCTTC
>TRBJ1-5|NA|many|TRBV10-3
CASGTGDLNQPQHF
TGTGCCTCCGGGACGGGGGATCTGAATCAGCCCCAGCATTTT
>TRBJ2-1|TRBD2|NA|TRBV28
CASSSSGGANEQFF
TGTGCCAGCAGCTCTAGCGGGGGGGCCAATGAGCAGTTCTTC
>TRBJ2-3|NA|NA|TRBV7-8
CASSWGLTDTQYF
TGTGCCAGCAGCTGGGGACTCACAGATACGCAGTATTTT
>TRBJ1-4|TRBD1|NA|TRBV29-1
CSVGQAQATNEKLFF
TGCAGCGTCGGACAGGCACAGGCAACTAATGAAAAACTGTTTTTT
>TRBJ2-5|TRBD1|NA|TRBV9
CASSVAGQGEVETQYF
TGTGCCAGCAGCGTAGCGGGACAGGGAGAGGTGGAGACCCAGTACTTC
>TRBJ2-7|TRBD1|NA|TRBV9
CASSVGGTGVYEQYF
TGTGCCAGCAGCGTCGGCGGGACAGGGGTGTACGAGCAGTACTTC
>TRBJ2-6|NA|NA|TRBV19
CASSMAGYGANVLTF
TGTGCCAGTAGTATGGCGGGGTACGGGGCCAACGTCCTGACTTTC
>TRBJ1-1|TRBD1|many|TRBV5-4
CASSSYRGAQNTEAFF
TGTGCCAGCAGCTCATACAGGGGGGCCCAAAACACTGAAGCTTTCTTT
>TRBJ2-3|NA|NA|TRBV9
CASSVWGETDTQYF
TGTGCCAGCAGCGTTTGGGGGGAAACAGATACGCAGTATTTT
>TRBJ2-7|TRBD2|NA|TRBV7-2
CASTVSRGSYEQYF
TGTGCCAGCACCGTCTCGCGGGGGTCCTACGAGCAGTACTTC
>TRBJ1-6|NA|NA|TRBV25-1
CASSEWGGASSPLHF
TGTGCCAGCAGTGAATGGGGGGGGGCGAGTTCACCCCTCCACTTT
>TRBJ2-5|NA|NA|TRBV14
CASSQDYSSQETQYF
TGTGCCAGCAGCCAAGATTACAGCTCCCAAGAGACCCAGTACTTC
>TRBJ2-7|TRBD1|NA|TRBV11-2
CASSSPGTGSYEQYF
TGTGCCAGCAGCTCTCCCGGGACAGGATCCTACGAGCAGTACTTC
>TRBJ2-7|NA|NA|TRBV10-3
CVISLPGSPYEQYF
TGTGTCATCAGCCTCCCTGGCAGTCCCTACGAGCAGTACTTC
>TRBJ1-2|NA|few|TRBV6-5
CASQPMGAALGGYTF
TGTGCCAGCCAGCCCATGGGGGCCGCCTTGGGTGGCTACACCTTC
>TRBJ1-2|TRBD1|NA|TRBV4-1
CASSQDRALPYGYTF
TGCGCCAGCAGCCAGGACAGGGCTCTGCCCTATGGCTACACCTTC
>TRBJ1-1|NA|NA|TRBV7-6
CASSLGEGLARAFF
TGTGCCAGCAGCTTAGGGGAGGGACTGGCTCGTGCTTTCTTT
>TRBJ1-2|TRBD1|NA|TRBV6-6
CASSGTGDYGYTF
TGTGCCAGCTCCGGGACAGGGGACTATGGCTACACCTTC
>TRBJ1-4|NA|NA|TRBV5-6
CASSFPGLGEKLFF
TGTGCCAGCAGCTTCCCCGGACTCGGTGAAAAACTGTTTTTT
>TRBJ1-1|NA|NA|TRBV6-1
CASTQLGRAFF
TGTGCCAGCACTCAACTGGGGAGGGCTTTCTTT
>TRBJ1-2|TRBD1|NA|TRBV14
CASSRQGAHYGYTF
TGTGCCAGCAGCAGACAGGGGGCCCACTATGGCTACACCTTC
>TRBJ2-1|TRBD1|NA|TRBV16
CASSPRTDRAGSGEQFF
TGTGCCAGCAGCCCCCGAACGGACAGGGCCGGATCGGGGGAGCAGTTCTTC
>TRBJ1-6|NA|NA|TRBV6-4
CASKEDGGRDSPLHF
TGTGCCAGCAAAGAGGACGGGGGGAGGGATTCACCCCTCCACTTT
>TRBJ2-3|NA|once|TRBV7-6
CASSKTGSGADTQYF
TGTGCCAGCAGTAAGACTGGCTCTGGCGCAGATACGCAGTATTTT
>TRBJ1-2|NA|NA|TRBV29-1
CSVRSKYGSDGYTF
TGCAGCGTTCGGTCCAAGTACGGGTCTGATGGCTACACCTTC
>TRBJ1-5|TRBD1|once|TRBV19
CASSPQGDQPQHF
TGTGCCAGTAGCCCGCAGGGGGATCAGCCCCAGCATTTT
>TRBJ1-1|NA|NA|TRBV6-1
CASSEPGRNTEAFF
TGTGCCAGCAGTGAGCCGGGGAGGAACACTGAAGCTTTCTTT
>TRBJ1-2|TRBD1|NA|TRBV7-2
CASSLDRGTLYGYTF
TGTGCCAGCAGCTTAGACAGGGGAACCCTCTATGGCTACACCTTC
>TRBJ2-5|TRBD1|NA|TRBV7-3
CASSPIGQGETQYF
TGTGCCAGCAGCCCTATCGGACAGGGAGAGACCCAGTACTTC
>TRBJ2-3|TRBD2|NA|TRBV9
CASSVSPGSTSGGTDTQYF
TGTGCCAGCAGCGTATCACCCGGGTCCACTAGCGGGGGGACAGATACGCAGTATTTT
>TRBJ2-7|NA|NA|TRBV9
CASSVGDAYEQYF
TGTGCCAGCAGCGTGGGCGACGCCTACGAGCAGTACTTC
>TRBJ1-5|NA|few|TRBV6-6
CASSYSITSNQPQHF
TGTGCCAGCAGTTACTCGATAACAAGCAATCAGCCCCAGCATTTT